This T cell receptor (beta chain) originates from a study of tumor and adjacent non-tumor tissue in lung cancer. Study as a whole: Patients comprised some eleven adenocarcinoma, 2 squamous cell carcinoma and 1 small cell lung cancer. Regarding the study as a whole: Tumor tissue had significantly higher TCR diversity than normal lung. Tumor repertoires had a smaller top 100 clone share than normal lung.

The library came from three nested PCR rounds adapted from ARM-PCR protocols. Each CDR3 protein gets one entry after TCRdb re-called the multiplex PCR reads with MiXCR. This sample has 75,000 to 80,000 distinct CDR3 sequences, with roughly 80% found just once. RNA was extracted from bulk tissue without any cell sorting. This CDR3 is 15 amino acids long. Germline lookup yields CDR1 SGHNT and CDR2 YYREEE (reference sequence). A word on this clonotype: Its antigen remains unknown. Sequence at one end of the junction differs from germline and may be a read error.

Sequenced: lung tumor tissue. This receptor was taken from a woman aged 50 to 60 with non-small cell lung cancer. The rearrangement joins TRBV5-4 to TRBJ2-1; TRBD2 agrees at 10 bases. The CDR3 here is CDSSLASGSFNEQFF. The CDR3 DNA follows: TGTGACAGCAGCCTCGCTAGCGGGAGTTTCAATGAGCAGTTCTTC.